The source of this TCR beta chain is a study of blood T cell repertoires in COVID-19. About the study: Specimens from acute and convalescent COVID-19 originated in the United States, Italy and Spain.

The age range of participants was about 18 to 89 years, with residence in fewer than 25 US areas. Original handling: Scientists estimated how many nucleated cells there were by amplifying reference gene primers. Data came from immunoSEQ multiplex PCR; TCRdb stores just in-frame clones and leaves some out. That table gives V, J and clone size, and the DNA gave D and trimming. The table includes approximately 250,000 clones, more than 70% detected once. From germline, CDR1 is DFQATT and CDR2 SNEGSKA (reference sequence). This CDR3 has 14 residues. V was shortened by 5 bases and J by 4 bases, with 14 bases between the two germline ends.

J is TRBJ1-4 and V is TRBV20-1, with a weak D call TRBD1 (6 bases). This TCR was sampled from a woman in her thirties or forties with acute COVID-19. Sequencing input: PBMCs or T cells enriched from blood (not recorded which). The CDR3 nucleotides are TGCAGTGCTGGTGGACAGCCCCATAATGAAAAACTGTTTTTT. This gives the protein CSAGGQPHNEKLFF.